Listed below are T cell receptor beta chains from one sample, sequenced in a study of CD8 T cells in ankylosing spondylitis. TCRdb passed the 5' RACE reads through MiXCR, listing each CDR3 protein once. The profile shows 250,000 to 350,000 distinct CDR3 sequences, around 8% of them singletons. Sequenced: blood, either unsorted or a sorted T cell fraction (not recorded which). The receptors come from a male donor with ankylosing spondylitis. Each CDR3 is given with its conserved first and last residue. The order of the fields is CDR3 length, clone size, D gene, V gene, J gene, CDR3 protein, CDR3 DNA. A D gene is named only where the DNA matches it firmly. Clone size appears in some rows only: once, few, many, or a class for an expanded clone.

CDR3 length: 12
clone size: few
D gene: NA
V gene: TRBV10-3
J gene: TRBJ2-2
CDR3 protein: CAISPGTGELFF
CDR3 DNA: TGTGCCATCAGCCCAGGTACCGGGGAGCTGTTTTTT

CDR3 length: 15
clone size: NA
D gene: NA
V gene: TRBV5-1
J gene: TRBJ2-1
CDR3 protein: CASSLNPPGSNEQFF
CDR3 DNA: TGCGCCAGCAGCTTGAACCCGCCAGGAAGCAATGAGCAGTTCTTC

CDR3 length: 15
clone size: few
D gene: TRBD2
V gene: TRBV2
J gene: TRBJ2-1
CDR3 protein: CASSEPGLAGEEQFF
CDR3 DNA: TGTGCCAGCAGTGAACCGGGACTAGCGGGAGAGGAGCAGTTCTTC

CDR3 length: 16
clone size: NA
D gene: TRBD2
V gene: TRBV20-1
J gene: TRBJ2-1
CDR3 protein: CSARDFLAGGYNEQFF
CDR3 DNA: TGCAGTGCTAGAGATTTCTTAGCGGGAGGATACAATGAGCAGTTCTTC

CDR3 length: 16
clone size: NA
D gene: NA
V gene: TRBV20-1
J gene: TRBJ1-6
CDR3 protein: CSARAPGSLWGSPLHF
CDR3 DNA: TGCAGTGCTAGAGCCCCGGGTTCGCTATGGGGATCACCCCTCCACTTT

CDR3 length: 16
clone size: many
D gene: TRBD2
V gene: TRBV20-1
J gene: TRBJ2-1
CDR3 protein: CSARALAGVSYNEQFF
CDR3 DNA: TGCAGTGCTAGAGCACTAGCGGGAGTATCCTACAATGAGCAGTTCTTC

CDR3 length: 15
clone size: NA
D gene: TRBD2
V gene: TRBV11-2
J gene: TRBJ2-7
CDR3 protein: CASSLTSGAPYEQYF
CDR3 DNA: TGTGCCAGCAGCCTGACTAGCGGGGCTCCCTACGAGCAGTACTTC

CDR3 length: 11
clone size: many
D gene: NA
V gene: TRBV29-1
J gene: TRBJ2-7
CDR3 protein: CSVEASYEQYF
CDR3 DNA: TGCAGCGTTGAGGCTTCCTACGAGCAGTACTTC

CDR3 length: 14
clone size: few
D gene: NA
V gene: TRBV25-1
J gene: TRBJ1-1
CDR3 protein: CASSASLAGTEAFF
CDR3 DNA: TGTGCCAGCAGTGCCTCTTTGGCTGGGACTGAAGCTTTCTTT

CDR3 length: 15
clone size: many
D gene: TRBD1
V gene: TRBV20-1
J gene: TRBJ2-5
CDR3 protein: CSASLKQGNQETQYF
CDR3 DNA: TGCAGTGCTAGCCTTAAACAGGGGAACCAAGAGACCCAGTACTTC

CDR3 length: 15
clone size: few
D gene: TRBD2
V gene: TRBV29-1
J gene: TRBJ2-1
CDR3 protein: CSVEHGSGSYNEQFF
CDR3 DNA: TGCAGCGTTGAACACGGTAGCGGGAGTTACAATGAGCAGTTCTTC

CDR3 length: 13
clone size: few
D gene: TRBD2
V gene: TRBV12-3/TRBV12-4
J gene: TRBJ2-5
CDR3 protein: CASWTSGRETQYF
CDR3 DNA: TGTGCCAGCTGGACTAGCGGGAGGGAGACCCAGTACTTC

CDR3 length: 10
clone size: few
D gene: NA
V gene: TRBV29-1
J gene: TRBJ1-1
CDR3 protein: CSGGYTEAFF
CDR3 DNA: TGCAGCGGAGGGTACACTGAAGCTTTCTTT

CDR3 length: 14
clone size: NA
D gene: NA
V gene: TRBV15
J gene: TRBJ2-5
CDR3 protein: CATSRATLKETQYF
CDR3 DNA: TGTGCCACCAGCAGAGCGACCCTGAAGGAGACCCAGTACTTC

CDR3 length: 13
clone size: many
D gene: NA
V gene: TRBV30
J gene: TRBJ2-2
CDR3 protein: CAWSLSRTGELFF
CDR3 DNA: TGTGCCTGGAGTTTGTCCCGCACCGGGGAGCTGTTTTTT

CDR3 length: 14
clone size: NA
D gene: NA
V gene: TRBV5-1
J gene: TRBJ1-2
CDR3 protein: CASSLGAESYGYTF
CDR3 DNA: TGCGCCAGCAGCTTGGGGGCTGAGAGCTATGGCTACACCTTC

CDR3 length: 12
clone size: few
D gene: NA
V gene: TRBV19
J gene: TRBJ2-1
CDR3 protein: CATQWMSNEQFF
CDR3 DNA: TGTGCCACCCAGTGGATGTCCAATGAGCAGTTCTTC

CDR3 length: 13
clone size: NA
D gene: NA
V gene: TRBV28
J gene: TRBJ2-7
CDR3 protein: CASSSTASPQQYF
CDR3 DNA: TGTGCCAGCAGCTCGACCGCCTCTCCCCAGCAGTACTTC

CDR3 length: 15
clone size: few
D gene: NA
V gene: TRBV5-1
J gene: TRBJ2-1
CDR3 protein: CASSLGGQRGHEQFF
CDR3 DNA: TGCGCCAGCAGCTTGGGGGGTCAGCGTGGGCATGAGCAGTTCTTC

CDR3 length: 16
clone size: NA
D gene: TRBD2
V gene: TRBV7-2
J gene: TRBJ2-2
CDR3 protein: CASRRTSGSSAGELFF
CDR3 DNA: TGTGCCAGCAGGCGGACTAGCGGGAGTTCGGCCGGGGAGCTGTTTTTT

CDR3 length: 13
clone size: NA
D gene: NA
V gene: TRBV7-6
J gene: TRBJ2-1
CDR3 protein: CASSREGGFEQFF
CDR3 DNA: TGTGCCAGCAGCCGCGAAGGGGGTTTTGAGCAGTTCTTC

CDR3 length: 16
clone size: NA
D gene: NA
V gene: TRBV4-1
J gene: TRBJ1-2
CDR3 protein: CASSQVKGIPDYGYTF
CDR3 DNA: TGCGCCAGCAGCCAAGTAAAAGGGATACCAGACTATGGCTACACCTTC

CDR3 length: 14
clone size: few
D gene: TRBD1
V gene: TRBV28
J gene: TRBJ1-6
CDR3 protein: CASSGQGRNSPLHF
CDR3 DNA: TGTGCCAGCAGCGGACAGGGGCGCAATTCACCCCTCCACTTT

CDR3 length: 14
clone size: few
D gene: TRBD1
V gene: TRBV5-1
J gene: TRBJ2-5
CDR3 protein: CASSSRTGLETQYF
CDR3 DNA: TGCGCCAGCAGCTCCCGGACAGGGTTGGAGACCCAGTACTTC

CDR3 length: 14
clone size: NA
D gene: NA
V gene: TRBV5-4
J gene: TRBJ2-5
CDR3 protein: CASSLQGREETQYF
CDR3 DNA: TGTGCCAGCAGCTTACAGGGCAGGGAGGAGACCCAGTACTTC

CDR3 length: 14
clone size: NA
D gene: NA
V gene: TRBV18
J gene: TRBJ1-1
CDR3 protein: CASSRLTGSTEAFF
CDR3 DNA: TGTGCCAGCTCGCGCTTAACAGGGTCCACTGAAGCTTTCTTT

CDR3 length: 20
clone size: NA
D gene: TRBD2
V gene: TRBV20-1
J gene: TRBJ2-1
CDR3 protein: CSVQTPWGGLAGQEGNEQFF
CDR3 DNA: TGCAGTGTCCAAACGCCGTGGGGGGGGTTAGCGGGACAAGAGGGCAATGAGCAGTTCTTC

CDR3 length: 14
clone size: few
D gene: NA
V gene: TRBV7-6
J gene: TRBJ2-1
CDR3 protein: CASTVGTGYNEQFF
CDR3 DNA: TGTGCCAGCACGGTCGGGACTGGCTACAATGAGCAGTTCTTC

CDR3 length: 16
clone size: many
D gene: NA
V gene: TRBV20-1
J gene: TRBJ1-5
CDR3 protein: CSARDAALGIGQPQHF
CDR3 DNA: TGCAGTGCTAGAGATGCGGCCCTGGGGATAGGGCAGCCCCAGCATTTT

CDR3 length: 17
clone size: NA
D gene: NA
V gene: TRBV14
J gene: TRBJ2-1
CDR3 protein: CASSRGTRLKTNNEQFF
CDR3 DNA: TGTGCCAGCAGCCGGGGGACCAGACTCAAAACAAATAATGAGCAGTTCTTC

CDR3 length: 14
clone size: many
D gene: TRBD1
V gene: TRBV28
J gene: TRBJ2-3
CDR3 protein: CASSLKQGADTQYF
CDR3 DNA: TGTGCCAGCAGTTTAAAGCAGGGGGCAGATACGCAGTATTTT

CDR3 length: 21
clone size: many
D gene: TRBD2
V gene: TRBV6-2/TRBV6-3
J gene: TRBJ2-3
CDR3 protein: CASSYNPGLADTSLATDTQYF
CDR3 DNA: TGTGCCAGCAGTTACAACCCGGGACTAGCGGACACATCCTTGGCCACAGATACGCAGTATTTT

CDR3 length: 17
clone size: few
D gene: TRBD2
V gene: TRBV20-1
J gene: TRBJ2-3
CDR3 protein: CSARDLFRERGTDTQYF
CDR3 DNA: TGCAGTGCTAGAGATCTTTTCCGGGAGCGGGGGACAGATACGCAGTATTTT

CDR3 length: 13
clone size: NA
D gene: NA
V gene: TRBV11-1
J gene: TRBJ2-5
CDR3 protein: CASSVSGSETQYF
CDR3 DNA: TGTGCCAGCAGCGTTTCAGGGTCAGAGACCCAGTACTTC

CDR3 length: 16
clone size: few
D gene: TRBD2
V gene: TRBV12-3/TRBV12-4
J gene: TRBJ2-5
CDR3 protein: CASSYERGPPQETQYF
CDR3 DNA: TGTGCCAGCAGTTACGAGCGGGGGCCCCCCCAAGAGACCCAGTACTTC

CDR3 length: 11
clone size: few
D gene: NA
V gene: TRBV2
J gene: TRBJ1-1
CDR3 protein: CASRETGEAFF
CDR3 DNA: TGTGCCAGCAGAGAGACAGGTGAAGCTTTCTTT

CDR3 length: 15
clone size: NA
D gene: TRBD2
V gene: TRBV5-1
J gene: TRBJ2-1
CDR3 protein: CASSLGTSGSNDQFF
CDR3 DNA: TGCGCCAGCAGCCTAGGGACTAGCGGGTCCAATGACCAGTTCTTC

CDR3 length: 12
clone size: many
D gene: NA
V gene: TRBV4-2
J gene: TRBJ2-1
CDR3 protein: CASSQAANEQFF
CDR3 DNA: TGTGCCAGCAGCCAAGCGGCTAATGAGCAGTTCTTC

CDR3 length: 15
clone size: many
D gene: NA
V gene: TRBV6-1
J gene: TRBJ2-3
CDR3 protein: CASILIQGSTDTQYF
CDR3 DNA: TGTGCCAGCATCCTAATTCAGGGGAGCACAGATACGCAGTATTTT

CDR3 length: 15
clone size: NA
D gene: TRBD2
V gene: TRBV20-1
J gene: TRBJ2-2
CDR3 protein: CSASKSGSGTGELFF
CDR3 DNA: TGCAGTGCTTCCAAGAGCGGGAGCGGCACCGGGGAGCTGTTTTTT

CDR3 length: 15
clone size: NA
D gene: NA
V gene: TRBV19
J gene: TRBJ2-4
CDR3 protein: CASSIDDSQIHFQYF
CDR3 DNA: TGTGCCAGTAGTATAGACGACAGCCAGATCCATTTTCAGTACTTC

CDR3 length: 17
clone size: NA
D gene: NA
V gene: TRBV5-6
J gene: TRBJ1-5
CDR3 protein: CASSLFWIGGIEQPQHF
CDR3 DNA: TGTGCCAGCAGCTTGTTTTGGATTGGTGGGATAGAGCAGCCCCAGCATTTT

CDR3 length: 16
clone size: NA
D gene: NA
V gene: TRBV24-1
J gene: TRBJ2-1
CDR3 protein: CATSDLSLANHDEQFF
CDR3 DNA: TGTGCCACCAGTGATTTGTCCCTAGCCAATCACGATGAGCAGTTCTTC

CDR3 length: 15
clone size: few
D gene: NA
V gene: TRBV9
J gene: TRBJ2-3
CDR3 protein: CASSVGGADTDTQYF
CDR3 DNA: TGTGCCAGCAGCGTTGGGGGGGCAGACACAGATACGCAGTATTTT

CDR3 length: 14
clone size: few
D gene: NA
V gene: TRBV2
J gene: TRBJ2-5
CDR3 protein: CASSAGAVGETQYF
CDR3 DNA: TGTGCCAGCAGTGCGGGAGCGGTGGGGGAGACCCAGTACTTC